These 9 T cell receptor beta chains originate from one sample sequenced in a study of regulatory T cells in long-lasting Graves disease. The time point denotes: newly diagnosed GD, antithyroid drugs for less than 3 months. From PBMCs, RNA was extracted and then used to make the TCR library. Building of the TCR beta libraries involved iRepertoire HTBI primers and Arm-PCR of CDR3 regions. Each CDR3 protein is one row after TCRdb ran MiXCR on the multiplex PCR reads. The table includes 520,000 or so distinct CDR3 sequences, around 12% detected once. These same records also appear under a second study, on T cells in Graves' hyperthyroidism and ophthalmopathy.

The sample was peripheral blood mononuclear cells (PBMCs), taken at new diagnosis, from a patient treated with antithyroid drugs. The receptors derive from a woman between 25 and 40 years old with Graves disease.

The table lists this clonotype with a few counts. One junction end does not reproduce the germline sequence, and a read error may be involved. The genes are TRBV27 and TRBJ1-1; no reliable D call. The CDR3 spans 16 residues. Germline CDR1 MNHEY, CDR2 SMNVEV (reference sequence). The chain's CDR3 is CAGSFLTGGLRTEAFF. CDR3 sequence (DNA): TGTGCCGGCAGTTTCTTAACGGGAGGCCTTAGAACTGAAGCTTTCTTT.

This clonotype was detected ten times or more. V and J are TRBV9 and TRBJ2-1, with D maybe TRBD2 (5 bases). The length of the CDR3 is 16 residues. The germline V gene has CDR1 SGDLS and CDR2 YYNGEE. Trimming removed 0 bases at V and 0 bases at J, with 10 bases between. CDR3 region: CASSVGLAGSYNEQFF. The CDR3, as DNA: TGTGCCAGCAGCGTAGGCCTAGCTGGCTCCTACAATGAGCAGTTCTTC.

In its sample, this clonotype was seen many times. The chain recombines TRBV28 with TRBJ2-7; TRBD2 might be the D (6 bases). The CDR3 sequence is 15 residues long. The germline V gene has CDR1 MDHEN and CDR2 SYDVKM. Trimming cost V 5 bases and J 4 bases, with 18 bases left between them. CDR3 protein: CASSPHSGGNYEQYF. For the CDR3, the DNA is TGTGCCAGCAGTCCCCATAGCGGAGGGAATTACGAGCAGTACTTC. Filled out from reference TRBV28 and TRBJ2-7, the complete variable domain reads DVKVTQSSRYLVKRTGEKVFLECVQDMDHENMFWYRQDPGLGLRLIYFSYDVKMKEKGDIPEGYSVSREKKERFSLILESASTNQTSMYLCASSPHSGGNYEQYFGPGTRLTVT.

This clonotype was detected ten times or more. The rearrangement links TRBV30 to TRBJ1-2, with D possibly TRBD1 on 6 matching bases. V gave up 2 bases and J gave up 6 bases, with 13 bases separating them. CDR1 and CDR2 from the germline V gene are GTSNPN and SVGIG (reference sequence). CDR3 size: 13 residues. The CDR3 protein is CAWSPQRDNGYTF. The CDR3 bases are TGTGCCTGGAGTCCCCAACGGGACAATGGCTACACCTTC.

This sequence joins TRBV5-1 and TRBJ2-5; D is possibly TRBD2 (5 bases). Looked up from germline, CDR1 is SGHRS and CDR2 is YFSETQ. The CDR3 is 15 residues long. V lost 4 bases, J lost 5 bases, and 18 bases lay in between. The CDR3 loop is CASSPGTRQWETQYF. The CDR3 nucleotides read TGCGCCAGCAGCCCGGGAACGAGGCAATGGGAGACCCAGTACTTC.

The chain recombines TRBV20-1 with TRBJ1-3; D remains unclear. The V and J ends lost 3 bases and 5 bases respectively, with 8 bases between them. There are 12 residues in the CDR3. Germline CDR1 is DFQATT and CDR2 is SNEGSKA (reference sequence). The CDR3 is CSARAPRNTIYF. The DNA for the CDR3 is TGCAGTGCTAGGGCCCCAAGAAACACCATATATTTT.

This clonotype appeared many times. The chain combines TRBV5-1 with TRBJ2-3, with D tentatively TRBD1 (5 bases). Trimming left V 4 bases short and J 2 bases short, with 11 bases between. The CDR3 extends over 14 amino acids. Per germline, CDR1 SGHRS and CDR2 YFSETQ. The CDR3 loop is CASSRRVATDTQYF. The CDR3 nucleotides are TGCGCCAGCAGCCGCAGGGTAGCCACAGATACGCAGTATTTT.

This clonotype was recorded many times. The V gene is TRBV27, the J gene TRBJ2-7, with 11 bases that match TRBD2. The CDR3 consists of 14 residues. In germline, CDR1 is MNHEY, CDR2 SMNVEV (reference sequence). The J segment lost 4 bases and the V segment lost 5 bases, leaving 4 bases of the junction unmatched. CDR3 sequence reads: CASSKTSGSYEQYF. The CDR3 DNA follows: TGTGCCAGCAGTAAAACTAGCGGGAGTTACGAGCAGTACTTC.

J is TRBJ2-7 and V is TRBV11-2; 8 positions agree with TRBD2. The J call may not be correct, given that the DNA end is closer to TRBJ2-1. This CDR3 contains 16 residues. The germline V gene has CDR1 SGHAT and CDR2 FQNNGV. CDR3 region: CASSLGVAGSSYEQFF. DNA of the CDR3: TGTGCCAGCAGCTTAGGAGTAGCGGGGAGCTCCTACGAGCAGTTCTTC.